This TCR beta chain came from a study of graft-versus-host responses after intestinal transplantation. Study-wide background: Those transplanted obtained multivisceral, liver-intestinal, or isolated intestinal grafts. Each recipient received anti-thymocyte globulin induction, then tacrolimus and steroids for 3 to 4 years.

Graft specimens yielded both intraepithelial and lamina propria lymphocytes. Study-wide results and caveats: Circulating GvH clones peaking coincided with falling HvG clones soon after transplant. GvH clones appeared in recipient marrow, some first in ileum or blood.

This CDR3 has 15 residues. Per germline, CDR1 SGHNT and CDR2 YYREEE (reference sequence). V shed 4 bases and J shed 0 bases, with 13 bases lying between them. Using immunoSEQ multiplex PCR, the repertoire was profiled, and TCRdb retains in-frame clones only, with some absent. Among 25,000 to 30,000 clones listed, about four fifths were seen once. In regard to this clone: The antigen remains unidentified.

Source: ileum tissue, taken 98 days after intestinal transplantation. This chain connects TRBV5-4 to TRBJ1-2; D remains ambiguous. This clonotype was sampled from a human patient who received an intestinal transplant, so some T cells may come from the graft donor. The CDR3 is CASSLLRRTNYGYTF. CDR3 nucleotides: TGTGCCAGCAGCCTCCTGCGGAGGACTAACTATGGCTACACCTTC. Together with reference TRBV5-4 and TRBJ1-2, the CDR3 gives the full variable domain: ETGVTQSPTHLIKTRGQQVTLRCSSQSGHNTVSWYQQALGQGPQFIFQYYREEENGRGNFPPRFSGLQFPNYSSELNVNALELDDSALYLCASSLLRRTNYGYTFGSGTRLTVV.